This entry describes one TCR beta chain. The antigen remains unidentified. One end of the junction fails to match germline, which may point to a read error. Some clones are missing from TCRdb's copy, which holds only in-frame ones; the method was immunoSEQ multiplex PCR. The table records 25,000 or so clones, 65% to 90% of them present only once. From germline, CDR1 is SSHAT and CDR2 FNYEAQ (reference sequence). The CDR3 consists of 16 residues. These data originate in a study of T cells in narcolepsy. Study summary: Healthy controls were enrolled alongside patients with narcolepsy type 1 or type 2.

The study's findings and limits: Healthy controls reportedly lacked the autoreactive clonotypes serially found in patients' blood.

The source material was memory (CD45RA-) CD4+ T cells from blood. The genes are TRBV7-7 and TRBJ2-5; perhaps TRBD2 as D (7 bases). This TCR was recovered from a human donor in good health. Written as DNA, the CDR3 is TGTGCTAGCAGCTTAGCTGGGGGGGGCAGTCAAGAGACCCAGTACTTC. Translation gives CASSLAGGGSQETQYF.